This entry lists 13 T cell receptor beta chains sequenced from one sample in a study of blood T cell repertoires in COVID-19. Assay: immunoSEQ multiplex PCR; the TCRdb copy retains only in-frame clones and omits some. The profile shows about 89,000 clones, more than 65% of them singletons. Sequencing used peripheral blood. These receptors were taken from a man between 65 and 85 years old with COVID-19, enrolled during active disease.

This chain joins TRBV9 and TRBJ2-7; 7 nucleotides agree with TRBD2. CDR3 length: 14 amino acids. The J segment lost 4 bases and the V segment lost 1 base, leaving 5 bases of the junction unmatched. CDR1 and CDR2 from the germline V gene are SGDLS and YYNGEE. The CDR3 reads CASSVRSSGYEQYF. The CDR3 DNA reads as TGTGCCAGCAGCGTAAGGTCTAGCGGTTACGAGCAGTACTTC. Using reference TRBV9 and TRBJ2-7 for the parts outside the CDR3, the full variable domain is DSGVTQTPKHLITATGQRVTLRCSPRSGDLSVYWYQQSLDQGLQFLIQYYNGEERAKGNILERFSAQQFPDLHSELNLSSLELGDSALYFCASSVRSSGYEQYFGPGTRLTVT.

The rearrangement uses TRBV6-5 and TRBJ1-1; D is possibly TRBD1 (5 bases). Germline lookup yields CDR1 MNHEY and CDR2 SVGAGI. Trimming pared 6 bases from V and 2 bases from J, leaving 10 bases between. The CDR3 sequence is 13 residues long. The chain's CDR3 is CASSLQVNTEAFF. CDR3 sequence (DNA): TGTGCCAGCAGCCTACAGGTAAACACTGAAGCTTTCTTT.

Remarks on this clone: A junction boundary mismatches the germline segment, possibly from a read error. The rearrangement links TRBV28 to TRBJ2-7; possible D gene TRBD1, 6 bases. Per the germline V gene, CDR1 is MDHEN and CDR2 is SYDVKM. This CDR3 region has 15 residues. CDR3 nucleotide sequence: TGTGCCAGCAGTTTATCACAGGGTCCTTCCTCCGAGCAGTACTTC. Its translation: CASSLSQGPSSEQYF.

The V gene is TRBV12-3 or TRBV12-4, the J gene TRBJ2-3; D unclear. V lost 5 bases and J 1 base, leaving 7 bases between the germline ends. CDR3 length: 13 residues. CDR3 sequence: CASSGRGTDTQYF. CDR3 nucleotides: TGTGCCAGCAGTGGCCGGGGCACAGATACGCAGTATTTT.

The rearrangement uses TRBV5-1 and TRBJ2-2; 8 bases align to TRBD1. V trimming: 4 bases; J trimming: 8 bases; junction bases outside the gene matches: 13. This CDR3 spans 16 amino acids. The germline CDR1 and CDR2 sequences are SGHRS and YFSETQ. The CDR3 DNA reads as TGCGCCAGCAGCCACTCAGGGGGCGAAGTAAGAGGGGAGCTGTTTTTT. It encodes CASSHSGGEVRGELFF.

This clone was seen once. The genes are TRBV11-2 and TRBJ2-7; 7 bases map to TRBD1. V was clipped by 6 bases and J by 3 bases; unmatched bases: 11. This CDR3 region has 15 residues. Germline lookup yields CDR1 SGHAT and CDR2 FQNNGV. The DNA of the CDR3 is TGTGCCAGCAGTCATCGGGACAGTAGGGGCTACGAGCAGTACTTC. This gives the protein CASSHRDSRGYEQYF.

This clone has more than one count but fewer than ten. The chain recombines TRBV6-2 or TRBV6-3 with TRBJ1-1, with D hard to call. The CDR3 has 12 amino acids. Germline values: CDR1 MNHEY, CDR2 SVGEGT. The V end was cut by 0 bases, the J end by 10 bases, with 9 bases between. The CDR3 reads CASSYSTGSAFF. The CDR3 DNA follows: TGTGCCAGCAGTTACTCTACGGGGTCAGCTTTCTTT.

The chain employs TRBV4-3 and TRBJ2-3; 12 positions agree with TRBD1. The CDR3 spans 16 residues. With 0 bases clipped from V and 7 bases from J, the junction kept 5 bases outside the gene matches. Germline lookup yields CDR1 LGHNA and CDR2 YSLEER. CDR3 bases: TGCGCCAGCAGCCAAGATCGGGACAGGGGGCATTATACGCAGTATTTT. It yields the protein CASSQDRDRGHYTQYF.

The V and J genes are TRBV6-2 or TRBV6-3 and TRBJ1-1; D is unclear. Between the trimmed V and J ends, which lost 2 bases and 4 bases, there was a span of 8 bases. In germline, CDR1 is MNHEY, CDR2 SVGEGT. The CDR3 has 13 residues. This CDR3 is CASSYRESTEAFF. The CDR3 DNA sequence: TGTGCCAGCAGTTACAGAGAATCCACTGAAGCTTTCTTT.

This CDR3 reads CASAAVQGGYTF. The DNA for the CDR3 is TGCGCCAGCGCTGCGGTTCAGGGCGGCTACACCTTC. The V and J genes are TRBV23-1 and TRBJ1-2; perhaps TRBD1 as D (5 bases). TRBV23-1 qualifies as an ORF whose function is uncertain. The CDR3 covers 12 residues. V shed 8 bases and J shed 8 bases, with 15 bases lying between them.

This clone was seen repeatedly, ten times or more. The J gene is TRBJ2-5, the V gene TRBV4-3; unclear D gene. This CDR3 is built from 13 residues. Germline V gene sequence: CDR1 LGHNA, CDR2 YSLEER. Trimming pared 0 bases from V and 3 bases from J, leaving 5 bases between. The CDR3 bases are TGCGCCAGCAGCCAAGAGAGGAAAGAGACCCAGTACTTC. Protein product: CASSQERKETQYF.

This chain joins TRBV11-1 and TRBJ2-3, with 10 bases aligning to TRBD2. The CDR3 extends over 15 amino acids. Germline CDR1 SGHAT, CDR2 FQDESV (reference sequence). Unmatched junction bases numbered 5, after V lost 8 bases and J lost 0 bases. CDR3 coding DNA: TGTGCCAGCGCCCAGCGGGGGGGAAGCACAGATACGCAGTATTTT. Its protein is CASAQRGGSTDTQYF.

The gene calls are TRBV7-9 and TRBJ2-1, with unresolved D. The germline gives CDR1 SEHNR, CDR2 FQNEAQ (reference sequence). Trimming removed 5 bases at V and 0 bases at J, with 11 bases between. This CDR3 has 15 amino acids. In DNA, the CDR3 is TGTGCCAGCAGCCCTAGTCCCGTCTCCTACAATGAGCAGTTCTTC. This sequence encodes CASSPSPVSYNEQFF.